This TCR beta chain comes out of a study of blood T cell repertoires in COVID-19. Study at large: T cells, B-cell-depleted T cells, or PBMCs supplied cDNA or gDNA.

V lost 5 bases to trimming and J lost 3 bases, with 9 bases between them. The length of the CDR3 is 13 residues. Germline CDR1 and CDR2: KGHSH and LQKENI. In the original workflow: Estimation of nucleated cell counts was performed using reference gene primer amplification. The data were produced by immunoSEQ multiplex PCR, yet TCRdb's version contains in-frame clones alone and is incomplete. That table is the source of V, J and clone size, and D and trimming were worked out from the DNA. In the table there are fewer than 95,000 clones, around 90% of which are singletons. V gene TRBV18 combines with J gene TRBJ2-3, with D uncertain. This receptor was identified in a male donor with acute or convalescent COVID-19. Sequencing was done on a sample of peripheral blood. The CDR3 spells CASSSAETDTQYF. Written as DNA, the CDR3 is TGTGCCAGCTCATCGGCGGAAACAGATACGCAGTATTTT.